This T cell receptor (beta chain) was identified during a study of T cell changes during pregnancy in multiple sclerosis. Only in-frame clones appear in the TCRdb table, and some are missing; sequencing was by immunoSEQ multiplex PCR. Of 45,000 to 65,000 clones listed, 92% were seen once; the top ten hold 0.5%. The CDR3 runs to 15 residues. Trimming removed 4 bases at V and 0 bases at J, with 13 bases between. The germline V gene encodes CDR1 SGHRS and CDR2 YFSETQ. The sequenced sample was CD4+ T cells from peripheral blood mononuclear cells, obtained in the third trimester of pregnancy. The sequence was collected from a female donor with multiple sclerosis, enrolled in a pregnancy study. The chain links TRBV5-1 to TRBJ1-2; D is undetermined. The CDR3 region is CASSRGFGANYGYTF. CDR3 nucleotides: TGCGCCAGCAGCCGAGGTTTCGGAGCTAACTATGGCTACACCTTC.